What follows are 21 T cell receptor beta chains derived from one specimen sequenced in a study of CD8+ T cells in alopecia areata. As to treatment: oral pan-JAK inhibitor, 5-10 mg twice daily. Sequencing used cDNA as its template, made by extracting RNA and reverse transcribing it. Libraries were prepared by immunoSEQ multiplex PCR; TCRdb keeps only in-frame clonotypes and omits some of them. The sample consists of some 240,000 clones, approximately 57% of them appearing once. This specimen was CD4+ T cells sorted from blood, taken at week 4, from a patient treated with tofacitinib. These receptors originate from a human donor with alopecia areata.

This chain uses TRBV29-1 with TRBJ1-2, with 9 bases identical to TRBD1. Germline V gene sequence: CDR1 SQVTM, CDR2 ANQGSEA. The CDR3 is made up of 13 amino acids. V shed 4 bases, J shed 4 bases, and the junction held 4 bases outside the gene matches. The CDR3 region is CSVATGGAYGYTF. CDR3 DNA sequence: TGCAGCGTTGCCACAGGGGGCGCCTATGGCTACACCTTC.

The chain is built from TRBV29-1 and TRBJ1-1, with 9 positions matching TRBD1. The V gene's germline CDR1 is SQVTM and CDR2 ANQGSEA. The CDR3 is made up of 14 amino acids. The V segment lost 6 bases and the J segment 4 bases; nucleotides outside the gene matches: 9. The CDR3 loop reads CSVLGTGRVTEAFF. CDR3 DNA: TGCAGCGTCCTAGGGACAGGGAGGGTCACTGAAGCTTTCTTT. Together with reference TRBV29-1 and TRBJ1-1, the CDR3 gives the full variable domain: SAVISQKPSRDICQRGTSLTIQCQVDSQVTMMFWYRQQPGQSLTLIATANQGSEATYESGFVIDKFPISRPNLTFSTLTVSNMSPEDSSIYLCSVLGTGRVTEAFFGQGTRLTVV.

In its sample, this clone was seen a few times. The V and J genes are TRBV10-2 and TRBJ2-1; tentatively, D is TRBD2 (7 bases). Between the trimmed V and J ends, which lost 7 bases and 5 bases, there was a span of 21 bases. CDR1 is WSHSY and CDR2 is SAAADI in the germline V gene. CDR3 length: 16 amino acids. CDR3 in amino acids: CASNGFGGARDNEQFF. The DNA for the CDR3 is TGCGCCAGCAATGGTTTTGGGGGGGCAAGGGACAATGAGCAGTTCTTC.

The chain is built from TRBV2 and TRBJ1-2; D is perhaps TRBD1 (5 bases). Looked up from germline, CDR1 is SNHLY and CDR2 is FYNNEI. CDR3 length: 13 residues. The V end was cut by 2 bases, the J end by 5 bases, with 9 bases between. In nucleotides, the CDR3 is TGTGCCAGCAGTGAATTTGGGACTTATGGCTACACCTTC. Protein sequence: CASSEFGTYGYTF.

J is TRBJ2-6 and V is TRBV2; D ambiguous. V lost 6 bases, J lost 1 base, and 13 bases lay in between. CDR1 is SNHLY and CDR2 is FYNNEI in the germline V gene. The CDR3 covers 16 residues. The CDR3 loop is CASRTQQSSGANVLTF. DNA of the CDR3: TGTGCCAGCAGGACCCAACAATCGTCTGGGGCCAACGTCCTGACTTTC.

The gene calls are TRBV5-1 and TRBJ2-5; 8 nucleotides line up with TRBD1. Germline values: CDR1 SGHRS, CDR2 YFSETQ. J lost 4 bases, V lost 4 bases, and 3 bases had no gene match. The CDR3 sequence is 13 residues long. This CDR3 is CASSTGTGETQYF. Here the CDR3 DNA reads TGCGCCAGCAGCACTGGGACAGGAGAGACCCAGTACTTC.

The V and J genes are TRBV12-5 and TRBJ1-1; 7 nucleotides agree with TRBD1. CDR3 size: 11 residues. V shed 6 bases, J shed 11 bases, and the junction held 6 bases outside the gene matches. CDR1 and CDR2 (germline): LGHNT, FRNRAP. Here the CDR3 reads CASGPGGRAFF. DNA of the CDR3: TGTGCTAGTGGACCAGGGGGAAGGGCTTTCTTT.

In regard to this clone: The sample carries other DNA sequences with the same CDR3. The chain recombines TRBV29-1 with TRBJ2-3, with D uncertain. The CDR3 runs to 12 residues. The ends were cut back, 6 bases at V and 1 base at J, with 8 bases in the middle. The germline gives CDR1 SQVTM, CDR2 ANQGSEA. Written as DNA, the CDR3 is TGCAGCGTCGGGCCTGGCACAGATACGCAGTATTTT. It codes for CSVGPGTDTQYF.

The chain couples TRBV6-5 to TRBJ1-1; no firm D call. Trimming stripped 4 bases from V and 7 bases from J, with 16 bases between. Germline lookup yields CDR1 MNHEY and CDR2 SVGAGI. CDR3 length equals 14 residues. The CDR3 DNA follows: TGTGCCAGCAGTTCTTCCTTTGATGGGCTTGAAGCTTTCTTT. As protein: CASSSSFDGLEAFF.

V and J are TRBV2 and TRBJ2-1; TRBD2 aligns across 8 bases. Per the germline V gene, CDR1 is SNHLY and CDR2 is FYNNEI. J gave up 3 bases and V 7 bases, and 8 bases lay outside the gene matches. The CDR3 runs to 15 residues. CDR3 DNA: TGTGCCAGCACGTGGACTAGCTATTTCTACAATGAGCAGTTCTTC. Translation: CASTWTSYFYNEQFF.

The chain is built from TRBV5-1 and TRBJ2-7, with 7 nucleotides matching TRBD1. The CDR3 consists of 14 residues. Germline assignment: CDR1 SGHRS and CDR2 YFSETQ. Germline trimming cut 4 bases from V and 4 bases from J; bases unmatched to any gene: 8. DNA for the CDR3: TGCGCCAGCAGCGATACACAGGGGAAGTACGAGCAGTACTTC. This encodes CASSDTQGKYEQYF. The full variable domain, with the rest looked up from reference TRBV5-1 and TRBJ2-7, is KAGVTQTPRYLIKTRGQQVTLSCSPISGHRSVSWYQQTPGQGLQFLFEYFSETQRNKGNFPGRFSGRQFSNSRSEMNVSTLELGDSALYLCASSDTQGKYEQYFGPGTRLTVT.

The chain couples TRBV29-1 to TRBJ2-7, with D unresolved. Germline CDR1 and CDR2: SQVTM and ANQGSEA. CDR3 length: 14 amino acids. The germline V and J ends were trimmed by 7 bases and 5 bases, with 21 bases remaining between them. CDR3 DNA: TGCAGCGCCGTTGGTGGCAGGACGGTGAACGAGCAGTACTTC. Encoded protein: CSAVGGRTVNEQYF.

The genes are TRBV27 and TRBJ1-3; D ambiguous. The CDR3 spans 13 residues. The germline V gene encodes CDR1 MNHEY and CDR2 SMNVEV (reference sequence). V gave up 5 bases and J gave up 2 bases, with 7 bases separating them. CDR3 sequence (DNA): TGTGCCAGCAGTCCCGCTACTGGAAACACCATATATTTT. Residues: CASSPATGNTIYF.

The rearrangement uses TRBV7-9 and TRBJ1-1; no reliable D call. V was cut by 3 bases and J by 3 bases, with 5 bases left in between. The CDR3 sequence is 12 residues long. Germline V gene lookup returns CDR1 SEHNR and CDR2 FQNEAQ (reference sequence). CDR3 nucleotides: TGTGCCAGCAGCTTTTCCGACACTGAAGCTTTCTTT. It is translated as CASSFSDTEAFF.

This chain uses TRBV30 with TRBJ1-1, with 7 bases fitting TRBD1. V lost 1 base, J lost 7 bases, and 9 bases stayed unmatched. Germline V lookup: CDR1 GTSNPN, CDR2 SVGIG (reference sequence). CDR3 size: 14 residues. CDR3 region: CAWSALVSGGEAFF. The CDR3 nucleotides read TGTGCCTGGAGTGCTCTGGTGTCAGGGGGTGAAGCTTTCTTT.

This sequence joins TRBV13 and TRBJ2-7; D may be TRBD1 (5 bases). Trimming removed 0 bases from V and 3 bases from J, with 9 bases in between. Germline assignment: CDR1 PRHDT and CDR2 FYEKMQ (reference sequence). The CDR3 runs 14 residues. CDR3: CASSLGTENYEQYF. The CDR3 nucleotides read TGTGCCAGCAGCTTAGGGACAGAAAACTACGAGCAGTACTTC.

This clone was observed a single time. The chain joins TRBV6-5 to TRBJ2-7; 10 nucleotides line up with TRBD1. Germline V gene data show CDR1 as MNHEY and CDR2 as SVGAGI. Trimming took 6 bases from V and 4 from J; bases not matched to a gene: 3. CDR3 length: 13 residues. The CDR3, as DNA: TGTGCCAGCAGACCGGGACAGGGGTACGAGCAGTACTTC. Its translation: CASRPGQGYEQYF.

This clone showed up just a few times. CDR3 DNA sequence: TGTGCCAGCAGCCAAGACGTCGGCCTTAGAGGGGAAAAACTGTTTTTT. Translating gives CASSQDVGLRGEKLFF. The chain uses TRBV14 and TRBJ1-4, with D unclear. V was trimmed by 0 bases and J by 8 bases, leaving 16 bases between them. The CDR3 covers 16 residues. Germline V gives CDR1 SGHDN, CDR2 FVKESK.

The rearrangement uses TRBV7-2 and TRBJ2-3; 7 bases are a match to TRBD1. Germline CDR1 and CDR2: SGHTA and FQGNSA. The CDR3 loop spans 15 amino acids. J was trimmed by 2 bases and V by 5 bases; bases with no gene match: 7. This CDR3 reads CASSTRTGATDTQYF. The CDR3 DNA reads TGTGCCAGCAGCACTCGGACAGGTGCCACAGATACGCAGTATTTT.

This rearrangement joins TRBV9 to TRBJ2-1; TRBD2 matches 11 bases. The CDR3 sequence is 15 residues long. Germline lookup yields CDR1 SGDLS and CDR2 YYNGEE. The V gene end was trimmed by 1 base and the J gene end by 8 bases; junction bases not matched to a gene: 5. The chain's CDR3 is CASSVMGLAVDEQFF. CDR3 DNA: TGTGCCAGCAGCGTAATGGGACTAGCGGTCGATGAGCAGTTCTTC. The variable domain in full, completed from reference TRBV9 and TRBJ2-1, reads DSGVTQTPKHLITATGQRVTLRCSPRSGDLSVYWYQQSLDQGLQFLIQYYNGEERAKGNILERFSAQQFPDLHSELNLSSLELGDSALYFCASSVMGLAVDEQFFGPGTRLTVL.

The chain carries TRBV29-1 and TRBJ2-6; D gene ambiguous. This CDR3 has 14 amino acids. V lost 4 bases, J lost 0 bases, and 7 bases lay in between. Per germline, CDR1 SQVTM and CDR2 ANQGSEA. CDR3 amino acids: CSVVGVSGANVLTF. The CDR3 nucleotides are TGCAGCGTTGTTGGAGTCTCTGGGGCCAACGTCCTGACTTTC.